The 30 T cell receptor beta chains below come from one sample, sequenced in a study of CD8+CD57+ T cells in acquired aplastic anemia. Genomic DNA acted as the template from which TCR beta VDJ combination and CDR3 sequence profiling were carried out. TCRdb redid the calling of the reads with MiXCR, one entry per CDR3 protein. The sample records about 81,000 distinct CDR3 sequences, 40% to 50% being singletons. Input material: sorted CD4+, CD8+, or CD8+CD57+ T cells (not recorded which) from PBMCs. These receptors originate from a human donor in good health, serving as a control.

This chain uses TRBV10-1 with TRBJ1-2; D is perhaps TRBD1 (6 bases). There are 12 residues in the CDR3. Trimming shortened V by 4 bases and J by 9 bases, and 12 bases separated the two germline ends. The germline V gene has CDR1 WNHNN and CDR2 SYGVQD (reference sequence). Here the CDR3 DNA reads TGCGCCAGCAGTGGCCCAGGGGTAAGCTACACCTTC. Protein sequence: CASSGPGVSYTF.

This clonotype has more than one count but fewer than ten. A much larger clonotype is one base distant, so this may be a read error. The chain has TRBV12-3 or TRBV12-4 and TRBJ2-7, with D perhaps TRBD1 (6 bases). This CDR3 has 15 residues. With 4 bases removed from V and 4 bases from J, the gap between germline ends came to 17 bases. CDR3 protein: CASSYSDSSGYEQYF. The CDR3 region has the DNA TGTGCCAGCAGTTACTCGGACAGCTCGGGTTACGAGCAGTACTTC.

Note on this clonotype: One end of the junction does not line up with germline, which may come from a read error. This chain joins TRBV29-1 and TRBJ1-2, with D possibly TRBD1 on 5 matching bases. CDR3 length equals 11 residues. Germline CDR1 and CDR2: SQVTM and ANQGSEA. CDR3 sequence: CSVDGGRGSGF. The CDR3 DNA follows: TGCAGCGTTGACGGTGGGCGGGGGTCTGGCTTC.

The CDR3 sequence: CASSDVASYGYTF. The DNA of the CDR3 is TGTGCCAGCAGTGATGTGGCATCCTATGGCTACACCTTC. V and J are TRBV2 and TRBJ1-2; D gene ambiguous. The germline CDR1 and CDR2 sequences are SNHLY and FYNNEI. V dropped 3 bases and J dropped 4 bases, with 9 bases sitting between them. This CDR3 spans 13 amino acids.

On this clonotype itself: Here the CDR3 omits its conserved ending phenylalanine or tryptophan, so a read error is the likely source. The rearrangement uses TRBV19 and TRBJ1-5; the D gene is possibly TRBD1 (6 bases). Germline V gene lookup returns CDR1 LNHDA and CDR2 SQIVND (reference sequence). This CDR3 has 14 amino acids. CDR3 in amino acids: CADTGGSCNQPQHS. CDR3 DNA sequence: TGTGCAGATACGGGGGGCTCATGCAATCAGCCCCAGCATTCT.

This clonotype was recorded a few times. The J gene is TRBJ2-2, the V gene TRBV6-5; no reliable D call. Trimming stripped 3 bases from V and 1 base from J, with 6 bases between. The CDR3 consists of 14 residues. CDR1 is MNHEY, CDR2 SVGAGI, per germline. CDR3 coding DNA: TGTGCCAGCAGTTATTTGGAGAACACCGGGGAGCTGTTTTTT. This sequence encodes CASSYLENTGELFF.

This chain uses TRBV5-5 with TRBJ1-1; 8 nucleotides agree with TRBD1. Trimming cost V 4 bases and J 6 bases; bases outside gene matches: 5. The CDR3 loop spans 13 amino acids. Germline CDR1 reads SGHKS; CDR2 reads YYEKEE (reference sequence). The CDR3 sequence is CASSPGQASEAFF. The CDR3 bases are TGTGCCAGCAGCCCGGGACAGGCATCTGAAGCTTTCTTT.

This clonotype turned up a few times. The chain links TRBV29-1 to TRBJ2-7; D perhaps matches TRBD1 (5 bases). In germline, CDR1 is SQVTM, CDR2 ANQGSEA. Trimming stripped 2 bases from V and 5 bases from J, with 19 bases between. The CDR3 runs 15 residues. CDR3 region: CSVERTAGFVNEQYF. The CDR3 DNA reads as TGCAGCGTTGAAAGGACGGCAGGGTTCGTCAACGAGCAGTACTTC.

At least ten counts were recorded for this clonotype. The chain combines TRBV19 with TRBJ1-5; possibly TRBD1 for D (6 bases). CDR3 length: 13 amino acids. Germline-derived CDR1 and CDR2 are LNHDA and SQIVND (reference sequence). Between the trimmed V and J ends, which lost 7 bases and 9 bases, there was a span of 16 bases. Here the CDR3 reads CASTPGVTGPQHF. The CDR3 nucleotides are TGTGCCAGTACCCCAGGGGTGACTGGGCCCCAGCATTTT.

The V and J genes are TRBV25-1 and TRBJ2-3; the D is unclear. Trimming took 8 bases from V and 2 from J, leaving 20 bases between them. The CDR3 runs 16 residues. Germline CDR1 MGHDK, CDR2 SYGVNS. CDR3 nucleotide sequence: TGTGCCAGCTCACAGACCGCTGTGTCGGTCACAGATACGCAGTATTTT. This sequence encodes CASSQTAVSVTDTQYF.

This clonotype was observed at least ten times. The chain employs TRBV7-8 and TRBJ2-3; 14 bases are shared with TRBD2. The CDR3 is 16 residues long. CDR1 and CDR2 (germline): SGHVS, FQNEAQ. The V gene end was trimmed by 4 bases and the J gene end by 6 bases; junction bases not matched to a gene: 6. DNA of the CDR3: TGTGCCAGCAGCTCGGGACTAGCGGGAGCGGGTGATACGCAGTATTTT. Amino acids: CASSSGLAGAGDTQYF.

This clonotype was found many times. V usage is TRBV11-2 and J usage is TRBJ2-7; 7 bases match TRBD1. The ends lost 5 bases at V and 5 bases at J; junction bases unmatched: 15. CDR1 and CDR2 from the germline V gene are SGHAT and FQNNGV. CDR3 length: 16 residues. This chain's CDR3 is CASSIPEGASVHEQYF. The CDR3 nucleotides read TGTGCCAGCAGCATCCCTGAGGGGGCTAGTGTCCACGAGCAGTACTTC.

This sequence joins TRBV5-4 and TRBJ2-2; D unresolved. V gave up 4 bases and J gave up 4 bases, with 8 bases separating them. Per the germline V gene, CDR1 is SGHNT and CDR2 is YYREEE (reference sequence). The length of the CDR3 is 13 residues. The CDR3 protein is CASSGWGTGELFF. The CDR3 coding sequence is TGTGCCAGCAGCGGGTGGGGCACCGGGGAGCTGTTTTTT.

The J gene is TRBJ2-7, the V gene TRBV9, with TRBD2 identical over 14 bases. The CDR3 totals 15 residues. The germline gives CDR1 SGDLS, CDR2 YYNGEE. Trimming removed 3 bases from V and 5 bases from J; junction bases left unmatched: 4. The CDR3 spells CASSAGLAGVDEQYF. CDR3 bases: TGTGCCAGCAGCGCGGGACTAGCGGGAGTAGACGAGCAGTACTTC.

This clonotype appeared many times. This chain links TRBV19 with TRBJ1-1; no clear D. The V and J ends lost 5 bases and 2 bases respectively, with 6 bases between them. Germline V gene sequence: CDR1 LNHDA, CDR2 SQIVND (reference sequence). There are 12 residues in the CDR3. CDR3 nucleotides: TGTGCCAGTAGTTATGACAACACTGAAGCTTTCTTT. Translation gives CASSYDNTEAFF.

In its sample, this clonotype was seen a few times. The CDR3 coding sequence is TGTGCCAGCAGCCGGAAGCGGGAGCGTACCGAGCAGTACTTC. Translation gives CASSRKRERTEQYF. V is TRBV3-1 and J is TRBJ2-7; 8 nucleotides match TRBD2. The V gene's germline CDR1 is LGHDT and CDR2 YNNKEL (reference sequence). The CDR3 sequence is 14 residues long. V gave up 4 bases and J gave up 6 bases; unmatched junction bases: 8.

This sequence joins TRBV12-1 and TRBJ2-6; TRBD1, the table's D call, was not compared with the DNA. TRBV12-1 is a pseudogene locus. The CDR3 runs 16 residues. The CDR3 coding sequence is TGTGCCAGCAGCTTTTCGACAGGGGTCGGGGCCAACGTCCTGACTTTC. This encodes CASSFSTGVGANVLTF.

This clonotype has a count of ten or more. In DNA form, the CDR3 reads TGTGCCAGCAGCGCGGAGGGACAGGCCCTTGGAAGCGGGGAGCTGTTTTTT. The encoded protein is CASSAEGQALGSGELFF. This rearrangement joins TRBV9 to TRBJ2-2, with 8 bases lining up with TRBD1. CDR1 SGDLS and CDR2 YYNGEE come from the germline V gene. Trimming took 3 bases from V and 7 from J; bases not matched to a gene: 14. The CDR3 is 17 amino acids.

This clonotype was recorded at least ten times. V is TRBV14 and J is TRBJ1-1, with a tentative D call TRBD1 (5 bases). V lost 0 bases and J lost 10, with 9 bases in between. CDR1 is SGHDN, CDR2 FVKESK, per germline. CDR3 size: 12 residues. CDR3 nucleotides: TGTGCCAGCAGCCAAGAAGGGCAGGGAGCTTTCTTT. Encoded protein: CASSQEGQGAFF.

This clonotype was observed at least ten times. The V call is TRBV6-1, the J call TRBJ2-1; a possible D gene is TRBD2 (6 bases). Trimming pared 7 bases from V and 4 bases from J, leaving 14 bases between. Germline CDR1 is MNHNS and CDR2 is SASEGT. There are 14 residues in the CDR3. CDR3 sequence reads: CASTSGDSYNEQFF. Written as DNA, the CDR3 is TGTGCCAGCACCTCCGGGGACTCGTACAATGAGCAGTTCTTC.

The chain couples TRBV4-2 to TRBJ2-1; 9 positions agree with TRBD1. After removal of 3 bases from V and 6 bases from J, the junction contained 9 bases not matched to a gene. Germline CDR1 LGHNA, CDR2 YNFKEQ. There are 16 residues in the CDR3. CDR3: CASSQTGGNLGNEQFF. The CDR3 DNA follows: TGTGCCAGCAGCCAGACAGGGGGGAACCTGGGCAATGAGCAGTTCTTC.

V gene TRBV7-9 combines with J gene TRBJ2-2; 8 bases are shared with TRBD1. The V gene's germline CDR1 is SEHNR and CDR2 FQNEAQ (reference sequence). CDR3 length: 13 residues. V shed 10 bases, J shed 4 bases, and the junction held 5 bases outside the gene matches. The DNA of the CDR3 is TGTGCCATGGACAGGGTTTCCACCGGGGAGCTGTTTTTT. This encodes CAMDRVSTGELFF.

This CDR3 is CASSESQVSTDTQYF. DNA of the CDR3: TGCGCCAGCAGTGAGTCGCAAGTTAGCACAGATACGCAGTATTTT. The chain recombines TRBV10-1 with TRBJ2-3, with no clear D. The CDR3 is 15 residues long. The V end was cut by 0 bases, the J end by 0 bases, with 7 bases between. From germline, CDR1 is WNHNN and CDR2 SYGVQD (reference sequence).

This clonotype appeared once. The rearrangement links TRBV20-1 to TRBJ2-2; weak D call: TRBD1 (5 bases). Trimming left V 0 bases short and J 7 bases short, with 12 bases between. The V gene's germline CDR1 is DFQATT and CDR2 SNEGSKA (reference sequence). The CDR3 length is 14 residues. CDR3 nucleotides: TGCAGTGCTAGAGACGCGACAGTCCACGGGGAGCTGTTTTTT. Its protein product is CSARDATVHGELFF.

V is TRBV15 and J is TRBJ1-2; tentatively, D is TRBD1 (5 bases). This CDR3 has 13 residues. V dropped 2 bases and J dropped 4 bases, with 8 bases sitting between them. CDR1 is LNHNV and CDR2 is YYDKDF in the germline V gene (reference sequence). The CDR3: CATSRRGRYGYTF. In DNA, the CDR3 is TGTGCCACCAGCAGACGGGGACGCTATGGCTACACCTTC.

Comments on this clonotype: This may stem from a read error, because a much larger clone lies one nucleotide away. The rearrangement links TRBV15 to TRBJ2-2, with TRBD2 as a possible D gene (5 bases). This CDR3 has 17 amino acids. The V gene's germline CDR1 is LNHNV and CDR2 YYDKDF (reference sequence). The CDR3 protein is CAISRESSGFNTGEPFF. The CDR3 DNA reads TGTGCCATCAGCAGAGAGTCCTCGGGCTTTAACACCGGGGAGCCGTTTTTT.

This rearrangement joins TRBV5-8 to TRBJ1-2; a weak D match, TRBD1 (5 bases). Germline-derived CDR1 and CDR2 are SGHTS and YDEGEE. The CDR3 contains 14 residues. V lost 1 base, J lost 4 bases, and 11 bases lay in between. The CDR3 region has the DNA TGTGCCAGCAGCTTGAAGTGGGGCGGCTATGGCTACACCTTC. Residues: CASSLKWGGYGYTF. Variable domain in full (rest from reference TRBV5-8 and TRBJ1-2): EAGVTQSPTHLIKTRGQQATLRCSPISGHTSVYWYQQALGLGLQFLLWYDEGEERNRGNFPPRFSGRQFPNYSSELNVNALELEDSALYLCASSLKWGGYGYTFGSGTRLTVV.

This clonotype was observed a single time. The rearrangement joins TRBV15 to TRBJ2-1; perhaps TRBD2 as D (6 bases). The V end was cut by 4 bases, the J end by 3 bases, with 7 bases between. The CDR3 length is 13 residues. The germline V gene has CDR1 LNHNV and CDR2 YYDKDF (reference sequence). CDR3 loop: CATSKDYYNEQFF. CDR3 DNA: TGTGCCACCAGCAAGGACTACTACAATGAGCAGTTCTTC. The full variable domain, rest sourced from reference TRBV15 and TRBJ2-1, is DAMVIQNPRYQVTQFGKPVTLSCSQTLNHNVMYWYQQKSSQAPKLLFHYYDKDFNNEADTPDNFQSRRPNTSFCFLDIRSPGLGDTAMYLCATSKDYYNEQFFGPGTRLTVL.

This clonotype showed up many times. The genes are TRBV5-1 and TRBJ1-2; 7 nucleotides line up with TRBD1. The CDR3 totals 13 residues. CDR1 is SGHRS, CDR2 YFSETQ, per germline. Unmatched junction bases numbered 7, after V lost 7 bases and J lost 4 bases. CDR3 nucleotides: TGCGCCAGCCATGGAGGGACAGTCTATGGCTACACCTTC. Translated: CASHGGTVYGYTF. The entire variable domain, with the rest obtained from reference TRBV5-1 and TRBJ1-2, is as follows: KAGVTQTPRYLIKTRGQQVTLSCSPISGHRSVSWYQQTPGQGLQFLFEYFSETQRNKGNFPGRFSGRQFSNSRSEMNVSTLELGDSALYLCASHGGTVYGYTFGSGTRLTVV.

This clonotype appeared many times. The chain joins TRBV10-2 to TRBJ2-7; D might be TRBD1 (7 bases). Germline V CDR1 and CDR2: WSHSY, SAAADI. The CDR3 is 13 amino acids. The germline V and J ends were trimmed by 6 bases and 2 bases, with 11 bases remaining between them. The CDR3 sequence is CASSQGGPYEQYF. Here the CDR3 DNA reads TGCGCCAGCAGCCAGGGGGGACCCTACGAGCAGTACTTC.